The rows below give T cell receptor beta chains drawn from one sample of a study of shared clonotypes between healthy human individuals. This table comes from immunoSEQ multiplex PCR, and its TCRdb copy is limited to in-frame clones, with some not included. The sample consists of over a million clones, roughly 95% of them appearing once. Sequenced: naive CD4+ T cells sorted from blood. The receptor source for this set is a man under 40 in good health. Each CDR3 is given with its conserved first and last residue. D genes are given only for firm matches. The listing skips clone size in some rows; elsewhere it reads once, few, many or a size class.

CDR3nt | CDR3aa | v_gene | abundance | j_gene | d_gene
TGTGCCAGCAGCTTGGTGGGCGAGACCCAGTACTTC | CASSLVGETQYF | TRBV5-4 | few | TRBJ2-5 | -
TGTGCCAGCGCCCGGGTGGGGGGACAAGAGACCCAGTACTTC | CASARVGGQETQYF | TRBV27 | - | TRBJ2-5 | -
TGTGCCAGCAGCTTGGGGCGGACCATGAACACTGAAGCTTTCTTT | CASSLGRTMNTEAFF | TRBV5-4 | - | TRBJ1-1 | -
TGTGCCAGCAGTGGAGGGGAAGCTAACTATGGCTACACCTTC | CASSGGEANYGYTF | TRBV6-5 | - | TRBJ1-2 | -
TGTGCCAGCAGCCGCCGCCGGGACAGTAGCAATCAGCCCCAGCATTTT | CASSRRRDSSNQPQHF | TRBV5-8 | - | TRBJ1-5 | TRBD1
TGTGCCAGTCACCGGGACAGGCTTTACAATGAGCAGTTCTTC | CASHRDRLYNEQFF | TRBV6-1 | - | TRBJ2-1 | TRBD1
TGCGCCAGCAGCCCGAGGCCGACAGGGGTTCGGATTAACTATGGCTACACCTTC | CASSPRPTGVRINYGYTF | TRBV5-1 | - | TRBJ1-2 | TRBD1
TGTGCCAGTAGTAAACGACAGGGAGGCTGGCATCAAGAGACCCAGTACTTC | CASSKRQGGWHQETQYF | TRBV19 | - | TRBJ2-5 | -
TGCGCCAGCCGCGAGAGGGGACAGAGCACAGATACGCAGTATTTT | CASRERGQSTDTQYF | TRBV5-1 | - | TRBJ2-3 | TRBD1
TGTGCCAGCAGTTTATCCTTTATAGGGGCAGCCCAAGGGAACACTGAAGCTTTCTTT | CASSLSFIGAAQGNTEAFF | TRBV28 | - | TRBJ1-1 | -
TGTGCCAGCAGCGCGGACAGGGTAAAAGCCTACGAGCAGTACTTC | CASSADRVKAYEQYF | TRBV5-4 | once | TRBJ2-7 | TRBD1
TGTGCCAGCAGCTTAAGCGAGGTATCAAGGACTGAAGCTTTCTTT | CASSLSEVSRTEAFF | TRBV7-8 | - | TRBJ1-1 | -
TGTGCCAGTAGTCCGGGACAGCGTTCCTACGAGCAGTACTTC | CASSPGQRSYEQYF | TRBV19 | - | TRBJ2-7 | TRBD1
TGTGCCAGCAGCCCCATGGCTGCGGGGTTTGCAGCCTACGAGCAGTACTTC | CASSPMAAGFAAYEQYF | TRBV7-6 | - | TRBJ2-7 | -
TGCGCCAGCAGCTCGACGCAGGTGGGGGAGACCCAGTACTTC | CASSSTQVGETQYF | TRBV5-1 | - | TRBJ2-5 | -
TGCGCCAGCAGCTTCGGAGCGGGCAATGAGCAGTTCTTC | CASSFGAGNEQFF | TRBV5-1 | - | TRBJ2-1 | -
TGTGCCAGCTCACCGACGAGACTAGCGTATTCCTACGAGCAGTACTTC | CASSPTRLAYSYEQYF | TRBV18 | - | TRBJ2-7 | TRBD2
TGTGCCAGCAGCTCCGGGACAGGGACGACGGGGCAGTACTTC | CASSSGTGTTGQYF | TRBV11-3 | - | TRBJ2-7 | TRBD1
TGTGCTAGTGGTTTGGCTACAAACACTGAAGCTTTCTTT | CASGLATNTEAFF | TRBV12-5 | once | TRBJ1-1 | -
TGTGCCACCAGCAGACACCTCCTAGCGGGAGGGGGCGCCACCGGGGAGCTGTTTTTT | CATSRHLLAGGGATGELFF | TRBV15 | - | TRBJ2-2 | TRBD2
TGTGCCAGCAGCTTAGAAGGGCTAAACACTGAAGCTTTCTTT | CASSLEGLNTEAFF | TRBV7-9 | - | TRBJ1-1 | -
TGTGCCAGCAGCCACTCCTCCGGGCATTCCTACAATGAGCAGTTCTTC | CASSHSSGHSYNEQFF | TRBV5-4 | - | TRBJ2-1 | -
TGCAGTGCTCCCCGGGCCGAGCAGTACTTC | CSAPRAEQYF | TRBV20-1 | - | TRBJ2-7 | -
TGTTCCAGCTCTCGACCCCCCCTAGCCTACGAGCAGTACTTC | CSSSRPPLAYEQYF | TRBV27 | - | TRBJ2-7 | -
TGTGCCAGTAGTAAAACTGGGAACACCGGGGAGCTGTTTTTT | CASSKTGNTGELFF | TRBV19 | - | TRBJ2-2 | -
TGTGCCAGCAGCGCTGCTACCGGGACAGGGAATGGCTACACCTTC | CASSAATGTGNGYTF | TRBV9 | - | TRBJ1-2 | TRBD1
TGTGCCAGCAGCCGATTGGACAGGGTAGGACAGCCCCAGCATTTT | CASSRLDRVGQPQHF | TRBV16 | - | TRBJ1-5 | TRBD1